The 3 T cell receptor beta chains reported below all come from one sample, sequenced in a study of Ad26.COV2.S vaccination and SARS-CoV-2 variants. Data came from immunoSEQ multiplex PCR; TCRdb stores just in-frame clones and leaves some out. Of 350,000 to 400,000 clones in the sample, 89% were seen once. Treatment in this sample: roughly 19 received Ad26.COV2.S at low or high dose, single or two shots; about five received placebo; per-sample allocation not given. At day 63 after the first vaccine or placebo injection, samples were drawn. Sequencing was performed on peripheral blood, taken in a trial of Ad26.COV2.S vaccine versus placebo. The receptors come from a person between 18 and 59 years old who received the Ad26.COV2.S COVID-19 vaccine or a placebo.

This chain links TRBV2 with TRBJ2-1; 7 nucleotides align to TRBD2. The germline V gene has CDR1 SNHLY and CDR2 FYNNEI. Trimming at V came to 7 bases and at J to 7 bases, leaving 13 bases not matched to a gene. The CDR3 covers 15 residues. The CDR3 protein is CASNLAAGEWNEQFF. CDR3 nucleotide sequence: TGTGCCAGCAACCTAGCGGCCGGGGAATGGAATGAGCAGTTCTTC. Filled out from reference TRBV2 and TRBJ2-1, the complete variable domain reads EPEVTQTPSHQVTQMGQEVILRCVPISNHLYFYWYRQILGQKVEFLVSFYNNEISEKSEIFDDQFSVERPDGSNFTLKIRSTKLEDSAMYFCASNLAAGEWNEQFFGPGTRLTVL.

This rearrangement joins TRBV5-5 to TRBJ2-7, with 8 bases aligning to TRBD1. CDR3 size: 15 residues. Germline CDR1 SGHKS, CDR2 YYEKEE (reference sequence). V shed 4 bases and J 2 bases; nucleotides not matched to a gene: 8. In DNA, the CDR3 is TGTGCCAGCAGCCCCGGACAGGGTATTCCCTACGAGCAGTACTTC. This translates into CASSPGQGIPYEQYF.

This chain uses TRBV9 with TRBJ2-7; D might be TRBD2 (6 bases). The CDR3 spans 15 residues. V gave up 4 bases and J gave up 1 base, with 15 bases separating them. Per the germline V gene, CDR1 is SGDLS and CDR2 is YYNGEE. The CDR3 loop is CASSWGGGPSYEQYF. CDR3 sequence (DNA): TGTGCCAGCAGCTGGGGAGGAGGGCCGTCCTACGAGCAGTACTTC.